This record looks at one T cell receptor (beta chain) sequence and its context. The method was immunoSEQ multiplex PCR; TCRdb's version includes in-frame clones alone and lacks a portion of them. The data show 120,000 to 150,000 clones, over 65% seen once. The sample belongs to a study of blood T cell repertoires in COVID-19. The V and J ends lost 0 bases and 2 bases respectively, with 11 bases between them. CDR3 length equals 15 residues. Germline CDR1 and CDR2: LGHNA and YNFKEQ. Sequenced: peripheral blood. The origin of this receptor is a human donor in a cohort sampled during active COVID-19. This chain joins TRBV4-2 and TRBJ2-7; D may be TRBD1 (6 bases). The CDR3 spells CASSQDRTVPYEQYF. Here the CDR3 DNA reads TGTGCCAGCAGCCAAGACCGGACAGTACCCTACGAGCAGTACTTC.